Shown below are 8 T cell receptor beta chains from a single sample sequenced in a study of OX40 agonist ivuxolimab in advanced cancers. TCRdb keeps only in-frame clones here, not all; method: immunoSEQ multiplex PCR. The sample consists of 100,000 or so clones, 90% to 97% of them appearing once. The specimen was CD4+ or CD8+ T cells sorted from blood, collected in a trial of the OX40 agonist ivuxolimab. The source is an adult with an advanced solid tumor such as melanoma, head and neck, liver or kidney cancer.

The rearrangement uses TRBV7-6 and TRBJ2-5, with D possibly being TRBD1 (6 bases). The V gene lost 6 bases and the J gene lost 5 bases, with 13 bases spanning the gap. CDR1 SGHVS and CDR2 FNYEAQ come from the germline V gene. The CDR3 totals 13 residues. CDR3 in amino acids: CASSSGTTETQYF. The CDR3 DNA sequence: TGTGCCAGCAGTTCCGGGACAACCGAGACCCAGTACTTC.

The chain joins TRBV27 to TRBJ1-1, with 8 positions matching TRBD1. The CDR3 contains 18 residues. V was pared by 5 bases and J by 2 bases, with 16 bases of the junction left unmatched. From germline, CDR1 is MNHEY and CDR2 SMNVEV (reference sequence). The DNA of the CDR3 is TGTGCCAGCAGTCCTAGGCTTACGCGGACAGGGTTCAACACTGAAGCTTTCTTT. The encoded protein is CASSPRLTRTGFNTEAFF.

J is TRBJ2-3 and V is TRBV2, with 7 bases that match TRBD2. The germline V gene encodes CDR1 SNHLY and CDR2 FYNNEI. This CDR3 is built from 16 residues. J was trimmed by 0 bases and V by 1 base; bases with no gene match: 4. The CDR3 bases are TGTGCCAGCAGTGAAGACGGCGGGGGTAGCACAGATACGCAGTATTTT. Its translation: CASSEDGGGSTDTQYF.

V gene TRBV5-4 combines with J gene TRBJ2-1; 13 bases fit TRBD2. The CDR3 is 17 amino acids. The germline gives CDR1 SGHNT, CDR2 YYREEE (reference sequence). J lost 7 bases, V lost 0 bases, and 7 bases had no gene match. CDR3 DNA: TGTGCCAGCAGCTTGGGGTGGGGGACTAGCGGGATTAATGAGCAGTTCTTC. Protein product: CASSLGWGTSGINEQFF.

The CDR3 is CASSKGQIQETQYF. In nucleotides, the CDR3 is TGTGCCAGCAGCAAGGGACAGATTCAAGAGACCCAGTACTTC. The chain employs TRBV5-5 and TRBJ2-5; 7 nucleotides line up with TRBD1. V shed 4 bases and J 2 bases; nucleotides not matched to a gene: 5. CDR3 length: 14 amino acids. CDR1 and CDR2 (germline): SGHKS, YYEKEE (reference sequence).

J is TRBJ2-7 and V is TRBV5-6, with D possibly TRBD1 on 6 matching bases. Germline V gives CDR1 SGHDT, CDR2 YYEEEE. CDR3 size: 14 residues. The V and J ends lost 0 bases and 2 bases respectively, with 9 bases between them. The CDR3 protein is CASSLEQGAYEQYF. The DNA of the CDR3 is TGTGCCAGCAGCTTGGAACAGGGTGCCTACGAGCAGTACTTC.

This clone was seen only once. The CDR3 region is CASSYGDSPYEQYF. In nucleotides, the CDR3 is TGTGCCAGCAGTTACGGCGACAGTCCCTACGAGCAGTACTTC. The chain is built from TRBV6-5 and TRBJ2-7, with a tentative D call TRBD1 (5 bases). This CDR3 contains 14 residues. Trimming took off 2 bases at V and 2 bases at J, with 10 bases between the two ends. Germline CDR1 reads MNHEY; CDR2 reads SVGAGI.

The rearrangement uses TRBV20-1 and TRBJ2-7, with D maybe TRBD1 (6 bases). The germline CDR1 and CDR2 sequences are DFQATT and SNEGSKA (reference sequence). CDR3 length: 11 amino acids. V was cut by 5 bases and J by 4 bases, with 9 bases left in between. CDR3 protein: CSADDRYEQYF. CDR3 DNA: TGCAGTGCTGATGACAGGTACGAGCAGTACTTC.